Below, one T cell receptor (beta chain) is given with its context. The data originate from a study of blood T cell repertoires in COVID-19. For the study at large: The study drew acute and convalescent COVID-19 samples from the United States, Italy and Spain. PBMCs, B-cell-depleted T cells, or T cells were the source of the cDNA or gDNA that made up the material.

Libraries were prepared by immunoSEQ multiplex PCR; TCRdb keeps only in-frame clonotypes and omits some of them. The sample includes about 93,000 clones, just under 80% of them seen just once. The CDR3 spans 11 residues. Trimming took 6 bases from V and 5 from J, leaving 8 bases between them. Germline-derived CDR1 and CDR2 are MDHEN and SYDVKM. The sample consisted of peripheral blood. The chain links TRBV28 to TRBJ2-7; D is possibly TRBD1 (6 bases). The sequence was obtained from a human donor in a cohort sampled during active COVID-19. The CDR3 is CASRRQDEQYF. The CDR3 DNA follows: TGTGCCAGCAGACGACAGGACGAGCAGTACTTC.